This T cell receptor beta chain was sequenced for a study of tumor and adjacent non-tumor tissue in lung cancer. The template was RNA from unsorted bulk tissue. The length of the CDR3 is 13 residues. Losses at the gene ends were 4 bases for V and 0 bases for J; bases not matched to a gene: 1. From germline, CDR1 is SQVTM and CDR2 ANQGSEA. The library came from three nested PCR rounds adapted from ARM-PCR protocols. TCRdb fed the multiplex PCR reads into MiXCR, producing one record per CDR3 protein. Here the sample spans around 210,000 distinct CDR3 sequences, 70% to 75% being singletons. The chain is built from TRBV29-1 and TRBJ2-3, with TRBD2 identical over 7 bases. Material: lung tumor tissue. The TCR sequence derives from a man in his fifties or sixties with non-small cell lung cancer. CDR3: CSVGGGSTDTQYF. The CDR3 nucleotides read TGCAGCGTTGGGGGGGGGAGCACAGATACGCAGTATTTT.